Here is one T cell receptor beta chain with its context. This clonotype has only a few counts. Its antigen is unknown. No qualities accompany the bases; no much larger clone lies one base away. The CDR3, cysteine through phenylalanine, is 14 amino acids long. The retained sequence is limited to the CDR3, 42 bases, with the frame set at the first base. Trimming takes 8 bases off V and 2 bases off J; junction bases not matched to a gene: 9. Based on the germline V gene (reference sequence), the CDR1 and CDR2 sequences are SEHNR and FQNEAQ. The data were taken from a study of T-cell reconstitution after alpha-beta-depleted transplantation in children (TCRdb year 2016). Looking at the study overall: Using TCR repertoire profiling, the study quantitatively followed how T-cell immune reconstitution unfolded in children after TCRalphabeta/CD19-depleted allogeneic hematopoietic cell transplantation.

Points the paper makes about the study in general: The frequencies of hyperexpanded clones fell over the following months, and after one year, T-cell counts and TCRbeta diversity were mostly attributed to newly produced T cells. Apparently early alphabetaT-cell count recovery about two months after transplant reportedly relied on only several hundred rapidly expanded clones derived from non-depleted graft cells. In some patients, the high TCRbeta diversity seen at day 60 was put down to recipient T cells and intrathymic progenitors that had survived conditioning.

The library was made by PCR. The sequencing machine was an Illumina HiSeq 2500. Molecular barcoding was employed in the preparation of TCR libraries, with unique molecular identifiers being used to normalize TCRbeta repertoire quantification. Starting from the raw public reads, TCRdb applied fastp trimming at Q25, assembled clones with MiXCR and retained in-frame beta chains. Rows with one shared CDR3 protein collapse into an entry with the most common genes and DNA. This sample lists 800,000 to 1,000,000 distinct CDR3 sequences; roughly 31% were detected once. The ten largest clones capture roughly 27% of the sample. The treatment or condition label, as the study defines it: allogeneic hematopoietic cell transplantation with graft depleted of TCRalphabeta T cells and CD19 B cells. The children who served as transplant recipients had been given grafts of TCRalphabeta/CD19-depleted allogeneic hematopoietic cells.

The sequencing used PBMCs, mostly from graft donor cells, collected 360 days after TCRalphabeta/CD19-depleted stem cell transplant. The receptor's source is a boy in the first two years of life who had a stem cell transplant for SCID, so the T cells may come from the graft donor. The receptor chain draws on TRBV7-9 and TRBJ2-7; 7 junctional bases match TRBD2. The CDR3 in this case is CASSGTNLAYEQYF. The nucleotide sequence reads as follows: TGTGCCAGCTCCGGGACTAACCTGGCCTACGAGCAGTACTTC.